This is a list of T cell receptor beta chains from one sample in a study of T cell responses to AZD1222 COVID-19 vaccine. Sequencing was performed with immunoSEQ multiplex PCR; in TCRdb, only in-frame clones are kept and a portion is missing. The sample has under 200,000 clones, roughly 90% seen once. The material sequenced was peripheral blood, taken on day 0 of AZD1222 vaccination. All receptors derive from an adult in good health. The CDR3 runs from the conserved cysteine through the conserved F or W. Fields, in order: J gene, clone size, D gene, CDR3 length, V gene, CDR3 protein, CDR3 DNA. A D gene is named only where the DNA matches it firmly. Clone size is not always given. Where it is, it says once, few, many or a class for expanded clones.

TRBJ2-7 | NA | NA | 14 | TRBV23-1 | CASSPRTWSYEQYF | TGCGCCAGCAGTCCTCGTACCTGGTCCTACGAGCAGTACTTC
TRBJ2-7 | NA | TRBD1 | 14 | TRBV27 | CASSRDRGKGEQYF | TGTGCCAGCAGTAGGGACAGGGGTAAGGGGGAGCAGTACTTC
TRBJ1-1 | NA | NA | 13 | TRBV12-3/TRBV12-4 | CASERGTNTEAFF | TGTGCCAGCGAAAGGGGAACGAACACTGAAGCTTTCTTT
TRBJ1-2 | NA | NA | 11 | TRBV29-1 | CSVDSSWGYTF | TGCAGCGTTGACTCCAGCTGGGGCTACACCTTC
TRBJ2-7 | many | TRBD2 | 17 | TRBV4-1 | CASSQDGAGGVKDEQYF | TGCGCCAGCAGCCAAGACGGGGCGGGAGGAGTAAAGGACGAGCAGTACTTC
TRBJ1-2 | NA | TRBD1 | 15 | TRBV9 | CASSPRTGGDYGYTF | TGTGCCAGCAGCCCCCGGACAGGGGGTGACTATGGCTACACCTTC
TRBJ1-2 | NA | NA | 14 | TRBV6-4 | CASSDSAGAFGYTF | TGTGCCAGCAGTGACTCTGCAGGGGCTTTTGGCTACACCTTC
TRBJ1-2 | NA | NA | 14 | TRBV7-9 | CASSLDPGRRGYTF | TGTGCCAGCAGCTTAGACCCCGGACGTAGAGGCTACACCTTC
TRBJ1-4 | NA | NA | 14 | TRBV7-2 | CASSLLPTNEKLFF | TGTGCCAGCAGCTTACTGCCCACTAATGAAAAACTGTTTTTT
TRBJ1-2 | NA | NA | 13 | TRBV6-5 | CASSYSLREGYTF | TGTGCCAGCAGTTACTCTCTGCGGGAGGGCTACACCTTC
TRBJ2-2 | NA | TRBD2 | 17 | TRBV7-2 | CASSPRLAGALTGELFF | TGTGCCAGCAGCCCTCGACTAGCGGGGGCCCTCACCGGGGAGCTGTTTTTT
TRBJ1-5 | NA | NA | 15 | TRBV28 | CASSLSGRAGEPQHF | TGTGCCAGCAGTTTAAGCGGCAGGGCGGGTGAGCCCCAGCATTTT
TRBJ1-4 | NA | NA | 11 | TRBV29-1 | CSISHNEKLFF | TGCAGCATCAGTCATAATGAAAAACTGTTTTTT
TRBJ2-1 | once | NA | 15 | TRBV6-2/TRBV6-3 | CASSYSGGPYNEQFF | TGTGCCAGCAGTTACTCCGGTGGGCCCTACAATGAGCAGTTCTTC
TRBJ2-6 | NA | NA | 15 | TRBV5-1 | CASSTGPSGANVLTF | TGCGCCAGCAGCACGGGCCCCTCTGGGGCCAACGTCCTGACTTTC
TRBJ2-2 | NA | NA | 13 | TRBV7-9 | CASSLDNTGELFF | TGTGCCAGCAGCCTGGATAACACCGGGGAGCTGTTTTTT